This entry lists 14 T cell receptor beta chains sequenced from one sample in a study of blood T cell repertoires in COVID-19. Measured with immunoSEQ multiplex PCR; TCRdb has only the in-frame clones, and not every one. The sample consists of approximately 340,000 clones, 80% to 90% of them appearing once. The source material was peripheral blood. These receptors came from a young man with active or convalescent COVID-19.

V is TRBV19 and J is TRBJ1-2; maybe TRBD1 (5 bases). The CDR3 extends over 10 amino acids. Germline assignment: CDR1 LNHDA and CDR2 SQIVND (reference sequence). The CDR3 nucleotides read TGTGCATTCAGGGAGGAAGGCTACACCTTC. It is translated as CAFREEGYTF.

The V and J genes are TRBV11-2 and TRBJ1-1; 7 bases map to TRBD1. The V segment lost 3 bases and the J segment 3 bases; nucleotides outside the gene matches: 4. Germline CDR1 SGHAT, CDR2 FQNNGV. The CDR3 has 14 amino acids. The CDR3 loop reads CASSFTGADTEAFF. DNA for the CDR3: TGTGCCAGCAGCTTTACAGGGGCGGACACTGAAGCTTTCTTT.

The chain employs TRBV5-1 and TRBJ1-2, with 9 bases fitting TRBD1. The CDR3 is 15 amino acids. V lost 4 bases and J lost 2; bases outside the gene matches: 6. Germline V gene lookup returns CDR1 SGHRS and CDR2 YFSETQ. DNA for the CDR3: TGCGCCAGCAGCAGGGGACAGGGCCGCAACTATGGCTACACCTTC. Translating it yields CASSRGQGRNYGYTF.

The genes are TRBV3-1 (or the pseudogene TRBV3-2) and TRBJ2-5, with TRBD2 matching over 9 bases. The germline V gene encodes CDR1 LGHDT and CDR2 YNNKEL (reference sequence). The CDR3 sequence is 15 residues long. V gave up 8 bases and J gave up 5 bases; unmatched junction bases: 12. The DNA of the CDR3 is TGTGCCAGCCAGACAGCGGGGGGCCGCTTTGAGACCCAGTACTTC. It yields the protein CASQTAGGRFETQYF.

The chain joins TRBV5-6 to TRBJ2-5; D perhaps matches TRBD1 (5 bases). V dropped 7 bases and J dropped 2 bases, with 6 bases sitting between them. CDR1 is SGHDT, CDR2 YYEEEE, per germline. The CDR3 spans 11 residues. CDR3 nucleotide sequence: TGTGCCAGCCACAGGCAAGAGACCCAGTACTTC. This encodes CASHRQETQYF.

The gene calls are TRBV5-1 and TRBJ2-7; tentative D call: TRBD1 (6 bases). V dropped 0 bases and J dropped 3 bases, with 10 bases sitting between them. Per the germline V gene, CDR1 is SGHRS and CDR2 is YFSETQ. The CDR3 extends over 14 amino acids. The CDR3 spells CASSLGTAFYEQYF. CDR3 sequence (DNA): TGCGCCAGCAGCTTGGGGACAGCTTTCTACGAGCAGTACTTC.

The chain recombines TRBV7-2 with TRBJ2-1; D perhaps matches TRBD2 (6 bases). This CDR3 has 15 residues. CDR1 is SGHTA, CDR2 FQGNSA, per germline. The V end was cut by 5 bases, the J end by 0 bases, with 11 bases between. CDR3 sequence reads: CASSREISSYNEQFF. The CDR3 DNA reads TGTGCCAGCAGCCGGGAGATTAGCTCCTACAATGAGCAGTTCTTC.

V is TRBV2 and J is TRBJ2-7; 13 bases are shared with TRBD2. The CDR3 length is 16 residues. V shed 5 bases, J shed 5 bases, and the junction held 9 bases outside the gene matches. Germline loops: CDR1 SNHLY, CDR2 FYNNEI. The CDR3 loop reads CASSRTSGSYNHEQYF. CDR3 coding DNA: TGTGCCAGCAGTAGGACTAGCGGGAGCTATAACCACGAGCAGTACTTC.

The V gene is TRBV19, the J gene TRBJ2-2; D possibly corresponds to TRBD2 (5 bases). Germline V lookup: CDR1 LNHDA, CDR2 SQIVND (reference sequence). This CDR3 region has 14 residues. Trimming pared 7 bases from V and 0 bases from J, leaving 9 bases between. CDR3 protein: CASIPGANTGELFF. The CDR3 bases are TGTGCCAGTATCCCCGGGGCGAACACCGGGGAGCTGTTTTTT.

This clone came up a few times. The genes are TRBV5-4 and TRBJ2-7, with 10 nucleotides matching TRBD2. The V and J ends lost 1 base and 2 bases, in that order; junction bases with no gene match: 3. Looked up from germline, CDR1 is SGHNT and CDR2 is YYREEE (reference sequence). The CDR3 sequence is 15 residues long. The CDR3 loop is CASSLQSGGAYEQYF. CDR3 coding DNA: TGTGCCAGCAGCTTGCAAAGCGGGGGGGCCTACGAGCAGTACTTC.

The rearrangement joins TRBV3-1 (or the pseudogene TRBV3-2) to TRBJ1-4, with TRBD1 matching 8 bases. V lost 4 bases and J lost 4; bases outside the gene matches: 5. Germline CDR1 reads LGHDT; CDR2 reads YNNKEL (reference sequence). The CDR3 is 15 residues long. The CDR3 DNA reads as TGTGCCAGCAGCCCGAGGGGACAGGTTAATGAAAAACTGTTTTTT. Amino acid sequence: CASSPRGQVNEKLFF.

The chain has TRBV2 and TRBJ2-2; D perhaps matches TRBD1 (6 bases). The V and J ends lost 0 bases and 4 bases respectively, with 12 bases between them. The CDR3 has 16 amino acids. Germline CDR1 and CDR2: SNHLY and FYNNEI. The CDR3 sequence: CASSEARGPSTGELFF. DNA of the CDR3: TGTGCCAGCAGTGAAGCCAGGGGCCCGAGCACCGGGGAGCTGTTTTTT. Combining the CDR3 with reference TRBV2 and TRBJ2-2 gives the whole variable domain EPEVTQTPSHQVTQMGQEVILRCVPISNHLYFYWYRQILGQKVEFLVSFYNNEISEKSEIFDDQFSVERPDGSNFTLKIRSTKLEDSAMYFCASSEARGPSTGELFFGEGSRLTVL.

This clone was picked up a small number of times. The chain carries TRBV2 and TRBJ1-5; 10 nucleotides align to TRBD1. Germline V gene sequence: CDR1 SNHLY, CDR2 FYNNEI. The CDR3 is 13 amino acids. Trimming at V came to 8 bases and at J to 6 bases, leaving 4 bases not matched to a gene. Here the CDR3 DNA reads TGTGCCAGCCGGGACAGGGGAACTCAGCCCCAGCATTTT. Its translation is CASRDRGTQPQHF.

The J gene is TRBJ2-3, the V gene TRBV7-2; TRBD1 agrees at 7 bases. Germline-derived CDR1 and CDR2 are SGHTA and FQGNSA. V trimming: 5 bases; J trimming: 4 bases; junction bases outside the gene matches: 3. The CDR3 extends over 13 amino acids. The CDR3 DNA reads TGTGCCAGCAGCCCGGGACAGTCAGATACGCAGTATTTT. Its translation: CASSPGQSDTQYF.